These 9 T cell receptor beta chains came from one sample sequenced in a study of T-cell reconstitution after alpha-beta-depleted transplantation in children. Preparation of the TCRbeta library used unique molecular identifiers. MiXCR, run by TCRdb on the PCR reads, gives a single entry per CDR3 protein. Among 580,000 or so distinct CDR3 sequences, 23% were seen once, and the ten largest hold 13% to 15%. Sequenced here: PBMCs, mostly from graft donor cells, sampled 360 days after TCRalphabeta/CD19-depleted stem cell transplant. The receptors were gathered from a boy in the first two years of life who had a stem cell transplant for acute myeloid leukemia, so the T cells may come from the graft donor.

The rearrangement links TRBV19 to TRBJ2-1; maybe TRBD2 (5 bases). There are 13 residues in the CDR3. Per the germline V gene, CDR1 is LNHDA and CDR2 is SQIVND (reference sequence). V was clipped by 5 bases and J by 8 bases, with 13 bases between them. DNA for the CDR3: TGTGCCAGTAGTCTCCGACTGGGAGATGAGCAGTTCTTC. Amino acid sequence: CASSLRLGDEQFF.

The chain recombines TRBV4-1 with TRBJ2-1, with TRBD2 matching 7 bases. This CDR3 has 17 amino acids. V dropped 9 bases and J dropped 4; count of bases not matched to a gene: 18. CDR1 is MGHRA and CDR2 is YSYEKL in the germline V gene. The CDR3 sequence is CASSQDGTGGKYNEQFF. The CDR3 region has the DNA TGCGCCAGTTCCCAAGACGGGACGGGGGGAAAGTACAATGAGCAGTTCTTC.

V is TRBV12-3 or TRBV12-4 and J is TRBJ1-1, with a tentative D call TRBD1 (5 bases). Trimming stripped 5 bases from V and 0 bases from J, with 19 bases between. The CDR3 is 17 residues long. The CDR3 here is CASSPRQISLLNTEAFF. The CDR3 bases are TGTGCCAGCAGTCCGCGACAGATTTCCCTGCTGAACACTGAAGCTTTCTTT.

This clonotype occurred many times. CDR3 DNA: TGTGCCAGCAGCTGGTACAAGGATCAGCCCCAGCATTTT. It translates to CASSWYKDQPQHF. This chain uses TRBV7-9 with TRBJ1-5; D gene ambiguous. V lost 4 bases and J lost 5, with 9 bases in between. CDR1 and CDR2 (germline): SEHNR, FQNEAQ (reference sequence). This CDR3 spans 13 amino acids.

The rearrangement joins TRBV12-3 or TRBV12-4 to TRBJ1-1, with D unresolved. Trimming took off 6 bases at V and 6 bases at J, with 11 bases between the two ends. The CDR3 consists of 12 residues. DNA of the CDR3: TGTGCCAGCAGCCCACTAATCGCTGAAGCTTTCTTT. Translating it yields CASSPLIAEAFF.

J is TRBJ1-5 and V is TRBV7-9; D is unclear. Germline CDR1 is SEHNR and CDR2 is FQNEAQ (reference sequence). The CDR3 loop spans 16 amino acids. The ends were cut back, 1 base at V and 0 bases at J, with 10 bases in the middle. The CDR3 loop reads CASSLGRTNSNQPQHF. CDR3 DNA: TGTGCCAGCAGCTTAGGTCGGACTAATAGCAATCAGCCCCAGCATTTT. Full variable domain (outside the CDR3, taken from reference TRBV7-9 and TRBJ1-5): DTGVSQNPRHKITKRGQNVTFRCDPISEHNRLYWYRQTLGQGPEFLTYFQNEAQLEKSRLLSDRFSAERPKGSFSTLEIQRTEQGDSAMYLCASSLGRTNSNQPQHFGDGTRLSIL.

This clonotype was detected only a few times. V usage is TRBV20-1 and J usage is TRBJ2-1; the D is unclear. CDR1 is DFQATT and CDR2 is SNEGSKA in the germline V gene (reference sequence). The CDR3 length is 16 residues. With 1 base removed from V and 0 bases from J, the gap between germline ends came to 13 bases. CDR3 DNA: TGCAGTGCTAGAGTGCCCTCTGCTAGCTCCTACAATGAGCAGTTCTTC. It specifies CSARVPSASSYNEQFF.

The table lists this clonotype with many counts. The genes are TRBV6-1 and TRBJ2-2, with a weak D call TRBD1 (5 bases). Germline V gene sequence: CDR1 MNHNS, CDR2 SASEGT. The CDR3 spans 16 residues. V shed 5 bases and J shed 4 bases, with 17 bases lying between them. CDR3: CASSSPLTVITGELFF. CDR3 sequence (DNA): TGTGCCAGCAGTAGTCCCCTGACAGTAATCACCGGGGAGCTGTTTTTT.

This clonotype was observed a handful of times. This chain connects TRBV20-1 to TRBJ2-7; D might be TRBD1 or TRBD2, each matching 5 bases. This CDR3 region has 15 residues. V was clipped by 4 bases and J by 3 bases, with 19 bases between them. The germline gives CDR1 DFQATT, CDR2 SNEGSKA (reference sequence). CDR3 sequence reads: CSATVREGTVYEQYV. The CDR3 DNA sequence: TGCAGTGCTACAGTACGTGAGGGGACGGTCTACGAGCAGTACGTC.